Listed here are 24 T cell receptor beta chains from one sample, sequenced in a study of T cells in Graves' hyperthyroidism and ophthalmopathy (dated by TCRdb to about 2019). Library preparation employed multiplex PCR. The run used an Illumina HiSeq 2000. The TCR beta CDR3 regions were amplified from the RNA transcripts. For the first round of RT-PCR on the TCR CDR3, the HTBI primer set was used together with the Qiagen OneStep RT-PCR kit. Through fastp at Q25 and MiXCR, TCRdb rebuilt clones from the public reads, retaining in-frame beta chains. When rows share a CDR3 protein, they turn into one entry using the most common DNA and genes. In all, the sample holds 400,000 or so distinct CDR3 sequences, and over 12% of those were seen once. Roughly a fifth of the sample lies in the top ten. The specimen sequenced was blood. These receptors all come from a woman aged 55 to 70 with Graves' ophthalmopathy.

This clonotype occurred many times. The rearrangement uses TRBV6-1 and TRBJ2-3, with 11 positions matching TRBD2. This CDR3 region has 15 residues. The J segment lost 0 bases and the V segment lost 4 bases, leaving 0 bases of the junction unmatched. The germline V gene encodes CDR1 MNHNS and CDR2 SASEGT. CDR3 amino acids: CASSASGRSTDTQYF. In nucleotides, the CDR3 is TGTGCCAGCAGTGCTAGCGGGAGGAGCACAGATACGCAGTATTTT.

V and J are TRBV20-1 and TRBJ2-1, with TRBD2 matching over 11 bases. Germline lookup yields CDR1 DFQATT and CDR2 SNEGSKA (reference sequence). J gave up 5 bases and V 0 bases, and 6 bases lay outside the gene matches. The length of the CDR3 is 16 residues. The CDR3 sequence is CSARDRLAGWDNEQFF. The CDR3 DNA sequence: TGCAGTGCTAGAGATCGACTAGCGGGATGGGACAATGAGCAGTTCTTC.

V and J are TRBV5-1 and TRBJ1-1; TRBD1 aligns across 8 bases. V lost 6 bases and J lost 0; bases outside the gene matches: 7. Germline CDR1 SGHRS, CDR2 YFSETQ. CDR3 length: 15 residues. CDR3 residues: CASNNGQGMNTEAFF. The CDR3 DNA reads as TGCGCCAGCAACAACGGACAGGGAATGAACACTGAAGCTTTCTTT.

As regards this clonotype: A much larger clone sits a single nucleotide away, making a read error possible. The chain employs TRBV12-3 or TRBV12-4 and TRBJ2-1, with TRBD2 identical over 13 bases. There are 15 residues in the CDR3. The junction had 9 bases not matched to a gene; V was cut back by 6 bases and J by 10 bases. In DNA form, the CDR3 reads TGTGCCAGCAGCATGGGACTAGCGGGACCTTACGAGCAGTTCTTC. It specifies CASSMGLAGPYEQFF.

This clonotype was found a few times. V usage is TRBV20-1 and J usage is TRBJ2-3; 7 nucleotides match TRBD2. Germline CDR1 and CDR2: DFQATT and SNEGSKA (reference sequence). The CDR3 runs to 13 residues. V dropped 6 bases and J dropped 6; count of bases not matched to a gene: 9. Here the CDR3 DNA reads TGCAGTGCGGACACTAGCGCAGCGGATACGCAGTATTTT. Translating gives CSADTSAADTQYF.

Note on this clonotype: A much larger clone differs by one base, so this may be a read error. The chain combines TRBV2 with TRBJ2-5; D not resolved. Germline V CDR1 and CDR2: SNHLY, FYNNEI. V lost 6 bases and J lost 1, with 9 bases in between. The CDR3 consists of 13 residues. The CDR3 DNA follows: TGTGCCAGCAGCGTCAGAGTCCAAGAGACCCAGTACTTC. This codes for CASSVRVQETQYF.

This clonotype was detected ten times or more. The chain carries TRBV28 and TRBJ2-7; 8 nucleotides agree with TRBD2. Germline trimming cut 3 bases from V and 5 bases from J; bases unmatched to any gene: 6. Germline V lookup: CDR1 MDHEN, CDR2 SYDVKM. CDR3 size: 14 residues. The CDR3 DNA reads TGTGCCAGCAGTTTGGGCGGGAGGACCCACGAGCAGTACTTC. Translated: CASSLGGRTHEQYF.

On this clonotype: A much larger clone lies a single base off, so this may be a read error. The V gene is TRBV6-1, the J gene TRBJ2-1, with a weak D call TRBD1 (5 bases). Germline V gene sequence: CDR1 MNHNS, CDR2 SASEGT. V lost 6 bases and J 8 bases, leaving 17 bases between the germline ends. The CDR3 runs to 14 residues. The CDR3 nucleotides are TGTGCCAGCAGGCCCGTGGGTGGCAGGGATGAGCAGTTCTTC. Translation: CASRPVGGRDEQFF.

This clonotype was seen many times. J is TRBJ2-3 and V is TRBV20-1, with 9 bases fitting TRBD2. CDR1 is DFQATT, CDR2 SNEGSKA, per germline (reference sequence). With V trimmed by 5 bases and J by 4 bases, 10 bases remained unmatched. The CDR3 extends over 15 amino acids. The CDR3 sequence: CSAPRIAGVSDTQYF. The DNA for the CDR3 is TGCAGTGCTCCGAGGATAGCGGGAGTATCAGATACGCAGTATTTT.

This clonotype has a count of ten or more. The V gene is TRBV3-1, the J gene TRBJ2-7; D remains unclear. The CDR3 covers 15 residues. Looked up from germline, CDR1 is LGHDT and CDR2 is YNNKEL (reference sequence). With 2 bases removed from V and 4 bases from J, the gap between germline ends came to 15 bases. The CDR3 DNA sequence: TGTGCCAGCAGCCAACGGCGACTTGAGACGTACGAGCAGTACTTC. As protein: CASSQRRLETYEQYF.

The V gene is TRBV7-2, the J gene TRBJ1-6; the D gene is possibly TRBD1 (5 bases). Germline CDR1 SGHTA, CDR2 FQGNSA. The CDR3 covers 16 residues. The V end was cut by 5 bases, the J end by 3 bases, with 14 bases between. Written as DNA, the CDR3 is TGTGCCAGCAGCCCCGGGTTGACAGTCTATAATTCACCCCTCCACTTT. Its protein is CASSPGLTVYNSPLHF.

At least ten counts were recorded for this clonotype. This chain links TRBV11-3 with TRBJ2-1; 10 positions match TRBD2. The CDR3 is 15 amino acids. Germline CDR1 and CDR2: SGHNT and YENEEA. V was pared by 1 base and J by 5 bases, with 2 bases of the junction left unmatched. CDR3 region: CASSLGTSGNNEQFF. In DNA, the CDR3 is TGTGCCAGCAGCTTAGGTACTAGCGGGAACAATGAGCAGTTCTTC.

This clonotype was recorded at least ten times. The rearrangement joins TRBV5-6 to TRBJ2-5; 7 bases map to TRBD1. V shed 4 bases and J 2 bases; nucleotides not matched to a gene: 11. In germline, CDR1 is SGHDT, CDR2 YYEEEE. The CDR3 has 16 amino acids. In DNA form, the CDR3 reads TGTGCCAGCAGCGGAACAGGGGCCATTCGACAAGAGACCCAGTACTTC. Translating gives CASSGTGAIRQETQYF. Full variable domain (outside the CDR3, taken from reference TRBV5-6 and TRBJ2-5): DAGVTQSPTHLIKTRGQQVTLRCSPKSGHDTVSWYQQALGQGPQFIFQYYEEEERQRGNFPDRFSGHQFPNYSSELNVNALLLGDSALYLCASSGTGAIRQETQYFGPGTRLLVL.

This clonotype has ten or more counts. This sequence joins TRBV11-2 and TRBJ2-1; TRBD2 matches 7 bases. V dropped 2 bases and J dropped 0; count of bases not matched to a gene: 1. The CDR3 has 15 amino acids. In germline, CDR1 is SGHAT, CDR2 FQNNGV. The DNA for the CDR3 is TGTGCCAGCAGCTTACGGGACTACTCCTACAATGAGCAGTTCTTC. Translating gives CASSLRDYSYNEQFF. The entire variable domain, with the rest obtained from reference TRBV11-2 and TRBJ2-1, is as follows: EAGVAQSPRYKIIEKRQSVAFWCNPISGHATLYWYQQILGQGPKLLIQFQNNGVVDDSQLPKDRFSAERLKGVDSTLKIQPAKLEDSAVYLCASSLRDYSYNEQFFGPGTRLTVL.

The sample holds a few counts of this clonotype. The rearrangement joins TRBV19 to TRBJ2-6; unclear D gene. V dropped 1 base and J dropped 0 bases, with 7 bases sitting between them. Germline V gene sequence: CDR1 LNHDA, CDR2 SQIVND (reference sequence). The CDR3 runs 16 residues. CDR3 in amino acids: CASSIVWTSGANVLTF. The CDR3 nucleotides read TGTGCCAGTAGTATAGTGTGGACCTCTGGGGCCAACGTCCTGACTTTC.

V is TRBV4-2 and J is TRBJ2-1; TRBD2 agrees at 7 bases. The germline V gene has CDR1 LGHNA and CDR2 YNFKEQ. This CDR3 region has 17 residues. V trimming: 0 bases; J trimming: 4 bases; junction bases outside the gene matches: 9. The CDR3 DNA reads as TGTGCCAGCAGCCAAGAGGGGCTAAGCGGGGCTTACAATGAGCAGTTCTTC. This codes for CASSQEGLSGAYNEQFF.

V and J are TRBV7-6 and TRBJ1-6; D unclear. Germline V gene data show CDR1 as SGHVS and CDR2 as FNYEAQ. The CDR3 extends over 13 amino acids. V lost 2 bases and J 8 bases, leaving 7 bases between the germline ends. CDR3 amino acids: CASSLKRDSPLHF. CDR3 nucleotide sequence: TGTGCCAGCAGCTTAAAAAGGGATTCACCCCTCCACTTT.

There are many counts of this clonotype. The rearrangement uses TRBV4-1 and TRBJ1-6; 8 bases map to TRBD1. V gave up 3 bases and J gave up 7 bases; unmatched junction bases: 5. This CDR3 is built from 15 residues. Germline CDR1 and CDR2: MGHRA and YSYEKL. CDR3 coding DNA: TGCGCCAGCAGCCAGGAGGGACAGGCAAATTCACCCCTCCACTTT. Amino acids: CASSQEGQANSPLHF.

This clonotype was seen many times. J is TRBJ2-6 and V is TRBV28; D possibly corresponds to TRBD2 (5 bases). The CDR3 totals 15 residues. Trimming stripped 5 bases from V and 3 bases from J, with 11 bases between. Germline CDR1 MDHEN, CDR2 SYDVKM. CDR3 DNA: TGTGCCAGCAGTCTAGCAGGAGGTGGGGCCAACGTCCTGACTTTC. It is translated as CASSLAGGGANVLTF.

This clonotype was counted many times. The chain uses TRBV7-2 and TRBJ2-7; D gene uncertain. V lost 4 bases and J lost 3, with 7 bases in between. Germline V gene sequence: CDR1 SGHTA, CDR2 FQGNSA. There are 12 residues in the CDR3. CDR3 sequence reads: CASSSVGYEQYF. The CDR3 coding sequence is TGTGCCAGCAGCTCTGTGGGCTACGAGCAGTACTTC.

This clonotype was recorded many times. The chain is built from TRBV7-9 and TRBJ1-5, with D uncertain. The V gene's germline CDR1 is SEHNR and CDR2 FQNEAQ (reference sequence). Trimming took off 5 bases at V and 6 bases at J, with 14 bases between the two ends. This CDR3 is 14 amino acids long. CDR3 bases: TGTGCCAGCAGCCCAACGGGAAAAGGTCAGCCCCAGCATTTT. Its protein is CASSPTGKGQPQHF.

This chain connects TRBV6-1 to TRBJ2-5; 10 bases agree with TRBD2. Germline V lookup: CDR1 MNHNS, CDR2 SASEGT. This CDR3 has 16 amino acids. Losses at the gene ends were 6 bases for V and 4 bases for J; bases not matched to a gene: 11. CDR3 region: CASSALLAGAGETQYF. DNA of the CDR3: TGTGCCAGCAGCGCCCTCCTAGCGGGAGCGGGAGAGACCCAGTACTTC.

A few counts support this clonotype. This chain links TRBV5-5 with TRBJ1-6; D is unclear. Germline V gene lookup returns CDR1 SGHKS and CDR2 YYEKEE (reference sequence). The CDR3 sequence is 15 residues long. Trimming took off 3 bases at V and 0 bases at J, with 7 bases between the two ends. In DNA form, the CDR3 reads TGTGCCAGCAGCTACCAGAGCTCCTATAATTCACCCCTCCACTTT. It specifies CASSYQSSYNSPLHF.

V is TRBV30 and J is TRBJ2-5, with D perhaps given as TRBD1 or TRBD2 (5 bases each). This CDR3 is 12 amino acids long. The germline V gene encodes CDR1 GTSNPN and CDR2 SVGIG (reference sequence). Trimming removed 3 bases from V and 7 bases from J, with 12 bases in between. The chain's CDR3 is CAWRPRGGTQYF. CDR3 DNA: TGTGCCTGGAGGCCCCGGGGCGGGACCCAGTACTTC.